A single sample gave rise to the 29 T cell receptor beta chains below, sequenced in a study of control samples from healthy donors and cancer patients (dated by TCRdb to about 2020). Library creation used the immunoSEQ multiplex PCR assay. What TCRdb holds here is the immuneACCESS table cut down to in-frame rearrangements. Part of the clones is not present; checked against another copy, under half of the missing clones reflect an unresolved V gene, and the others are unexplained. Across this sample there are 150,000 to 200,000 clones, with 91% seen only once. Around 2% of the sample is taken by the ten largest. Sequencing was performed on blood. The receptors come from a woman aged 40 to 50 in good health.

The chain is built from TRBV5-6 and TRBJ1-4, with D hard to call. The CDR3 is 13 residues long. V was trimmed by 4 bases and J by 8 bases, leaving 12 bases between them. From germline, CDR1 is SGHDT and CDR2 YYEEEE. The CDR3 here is CASSPIGSEKLFF. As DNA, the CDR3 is TGTGCCAGCAGCCCAATCGGAAGCGAAAAACTGTTTTTT.

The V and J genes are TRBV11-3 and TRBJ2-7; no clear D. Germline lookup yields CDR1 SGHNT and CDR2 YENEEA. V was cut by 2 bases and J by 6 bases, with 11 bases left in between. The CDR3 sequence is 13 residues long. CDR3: CASSLRPRSEQYF. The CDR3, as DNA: TGTGCCAGCAGCTTACGTCCCCGGAGCGAGCAGTACTTC.

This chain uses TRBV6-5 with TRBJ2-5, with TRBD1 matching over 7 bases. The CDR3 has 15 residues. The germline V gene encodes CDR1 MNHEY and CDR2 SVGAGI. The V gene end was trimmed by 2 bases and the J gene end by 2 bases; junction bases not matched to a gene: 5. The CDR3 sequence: CASSYGQGVQETQYF. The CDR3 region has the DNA TGTGCCAGCAGTTACGGGCAGGGGGTACAAGAGACCCAGTACTTC.

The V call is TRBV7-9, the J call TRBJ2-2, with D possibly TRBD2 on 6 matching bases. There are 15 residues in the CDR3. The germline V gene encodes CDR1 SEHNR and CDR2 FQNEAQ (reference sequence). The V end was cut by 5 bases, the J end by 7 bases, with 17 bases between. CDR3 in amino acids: CASSHRDFKVGELFF. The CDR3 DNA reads TGTGCCAGCAGCCACCGGGACTTCAAAGTCGGGGAGCTGTTTTTT. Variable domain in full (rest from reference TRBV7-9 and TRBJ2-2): DTGVSQNPRHKITKRGQNVTFRCDPISEHNRLYWYRQTLGQGPEFLTYFQNEAQLEKSRLLSDRFSAERPKGSFSTLEIQRTEQGDSAMYLCASSHRDFKVGELFFGEGSRLTVL.

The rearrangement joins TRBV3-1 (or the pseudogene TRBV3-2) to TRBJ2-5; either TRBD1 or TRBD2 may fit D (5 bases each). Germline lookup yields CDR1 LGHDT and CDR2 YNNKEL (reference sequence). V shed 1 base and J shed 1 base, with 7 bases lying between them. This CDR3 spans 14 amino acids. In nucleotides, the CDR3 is TGTGCCAGCAGCCAAGCTGGGGGCCAAGAGACCCAGTACTTC. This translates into CASSQAGGQETQYF.

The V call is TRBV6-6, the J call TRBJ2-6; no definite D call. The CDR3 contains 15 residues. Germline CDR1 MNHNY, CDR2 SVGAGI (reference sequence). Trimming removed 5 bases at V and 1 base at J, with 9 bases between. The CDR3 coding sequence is TGTGCCAGCAGTGCCGCAAGATCTGGGGCCAACGTCCTGACTTTC. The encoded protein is CASSAARSGANVLTF.

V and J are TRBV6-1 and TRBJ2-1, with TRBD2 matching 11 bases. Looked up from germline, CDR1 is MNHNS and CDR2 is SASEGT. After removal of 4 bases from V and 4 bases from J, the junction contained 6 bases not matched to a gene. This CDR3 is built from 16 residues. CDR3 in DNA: TGTGCCAGCAGTGTCACCCTAGCGGGGGGTTACAATGAGCAGTTCTTC. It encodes CASSVTLAGGYNEQFF.

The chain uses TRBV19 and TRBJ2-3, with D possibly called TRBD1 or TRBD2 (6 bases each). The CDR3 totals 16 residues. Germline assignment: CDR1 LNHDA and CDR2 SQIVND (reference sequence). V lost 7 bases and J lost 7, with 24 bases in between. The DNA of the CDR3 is TGTGCCAGTACCCCACCCGGGGGCGGAGGCGGGAATACGCAGTATTTT. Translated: CASTPPGGGGGNTQYF.

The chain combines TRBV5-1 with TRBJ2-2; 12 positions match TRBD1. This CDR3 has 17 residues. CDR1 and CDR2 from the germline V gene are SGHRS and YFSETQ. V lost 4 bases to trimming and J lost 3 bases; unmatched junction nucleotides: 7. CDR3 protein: CASSLEGQGADTGELFF. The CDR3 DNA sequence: TGCGCCAGCAGCCTAGAGGGACAGGGGGCGGACACCGGGGAGCTGTTTTTT.

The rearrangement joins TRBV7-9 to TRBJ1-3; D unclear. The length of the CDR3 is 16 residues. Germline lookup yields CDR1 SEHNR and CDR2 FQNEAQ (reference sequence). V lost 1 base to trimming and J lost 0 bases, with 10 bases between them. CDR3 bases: TGTGCCAGCAGCTTAGAGGGAGCGACCTCTGGAAACACCATATATTTT. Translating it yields CASSLEGATSGNTIYF.

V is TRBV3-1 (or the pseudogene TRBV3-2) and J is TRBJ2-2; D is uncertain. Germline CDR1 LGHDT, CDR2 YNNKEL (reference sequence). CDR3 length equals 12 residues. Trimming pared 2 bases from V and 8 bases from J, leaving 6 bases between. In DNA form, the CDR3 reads TGTGCCAGCAGCCAACTAGGGGGGGAGCTGTTTTTT. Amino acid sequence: CASSQLGGELFF.

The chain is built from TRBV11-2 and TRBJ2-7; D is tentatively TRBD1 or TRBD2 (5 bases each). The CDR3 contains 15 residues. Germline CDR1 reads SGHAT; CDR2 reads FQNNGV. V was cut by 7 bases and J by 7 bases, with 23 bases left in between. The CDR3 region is CASTPGPGTSREQYF. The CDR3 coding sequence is TGTGCCAGCACCCCAGGCCCGGGGACCAGCCGGGAGCAGTACTTC.

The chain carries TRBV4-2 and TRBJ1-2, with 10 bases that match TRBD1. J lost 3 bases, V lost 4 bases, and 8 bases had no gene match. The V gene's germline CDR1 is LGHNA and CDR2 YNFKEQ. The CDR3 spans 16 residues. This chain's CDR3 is CASSRGAGTGDYGYTF. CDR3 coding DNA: TGTGCCAGCAGCCGGGGCGCCGGGACAGGGGACTATGGCTACACCTTC.

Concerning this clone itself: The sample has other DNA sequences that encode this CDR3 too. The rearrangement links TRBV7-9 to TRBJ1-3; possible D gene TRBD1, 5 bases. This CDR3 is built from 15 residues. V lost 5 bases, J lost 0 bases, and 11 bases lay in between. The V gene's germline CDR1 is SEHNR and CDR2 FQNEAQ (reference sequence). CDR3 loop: CASSLGQSSGNTIYF. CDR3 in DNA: TGTGCCAGCAGCCTGGGGCAGAGCTCTGGAAACACCATATATTTT.

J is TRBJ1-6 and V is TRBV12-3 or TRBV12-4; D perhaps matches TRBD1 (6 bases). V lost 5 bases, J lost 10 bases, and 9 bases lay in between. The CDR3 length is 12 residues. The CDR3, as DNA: TGTGCCAGCAGTCCAGGGGTATCACCCCTCCACTTT. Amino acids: CASSPGVSPLHF.

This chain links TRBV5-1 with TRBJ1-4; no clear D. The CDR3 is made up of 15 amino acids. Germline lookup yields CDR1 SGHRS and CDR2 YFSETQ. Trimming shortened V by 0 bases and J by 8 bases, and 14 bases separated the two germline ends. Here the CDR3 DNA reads TGCGCCAGCAGCTTGGATGAGGGAACCTACGAAAAACTGTTTTTT. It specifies CASSLDEGTYEKLFF.

The DNA for the CDR3 is TGCGCCAGCAGCTTGGTTTCAGGGAGCTCCTATAATTCACCCCTCCACTTT. It translates to CASSLVSGSSYNSPLHF. The chain carries TRBV5-1 and TRBJ1-6; D is perhaps TRBD1 (5 bases). Germline lookup yields CDR1 SGHRS and CDR2 YFSETQ. The CDR3 runs to 17 residues. Trimming took 0 bases from V and 0 from J, leaving 10 bases between them.

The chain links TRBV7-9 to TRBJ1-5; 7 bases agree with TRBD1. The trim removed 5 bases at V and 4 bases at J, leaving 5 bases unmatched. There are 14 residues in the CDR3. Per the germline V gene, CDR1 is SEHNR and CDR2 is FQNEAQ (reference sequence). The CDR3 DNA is TGTGCCAGCAGCCGGGACAGTTCTAATCAGCCCCAGCATTTT. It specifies CASSRDSSNQPQHF.

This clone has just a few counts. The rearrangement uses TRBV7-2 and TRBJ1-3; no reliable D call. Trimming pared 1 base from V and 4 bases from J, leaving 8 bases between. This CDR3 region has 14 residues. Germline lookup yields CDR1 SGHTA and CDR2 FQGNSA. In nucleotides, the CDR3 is TGTGCCAGCAGCTTAGGAGGCGCCGGAAACACCATATATTTT. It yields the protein CASSLGGAGNTIYF.

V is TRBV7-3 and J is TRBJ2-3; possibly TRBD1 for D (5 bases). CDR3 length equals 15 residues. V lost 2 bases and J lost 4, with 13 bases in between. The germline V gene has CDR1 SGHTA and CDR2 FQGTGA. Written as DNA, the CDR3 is TGTGCCAGCAGCTTAGAAAGATTAGGGGCAGATACGCAGTATTTT. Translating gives CASSLERLGADTQYF. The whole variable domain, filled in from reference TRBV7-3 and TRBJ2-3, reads GAGVSQTPSNKVTEKGKYVELRCDPISGHTALYWYRQSLGQGPEFLIYFQGTGAADDSGLPNDRFFAVRPEGSVSTLKIQRTERGDSAVYLCASSLERLGADTQYFGPGTRLTVL.

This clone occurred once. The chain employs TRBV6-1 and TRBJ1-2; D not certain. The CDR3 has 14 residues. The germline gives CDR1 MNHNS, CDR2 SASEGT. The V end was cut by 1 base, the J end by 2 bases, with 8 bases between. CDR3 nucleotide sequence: TGTGCCAGCAGTGAAGGTGGTGAAAACTATGGCTACACCTTC. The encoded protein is CASSEGGENYGYTF.

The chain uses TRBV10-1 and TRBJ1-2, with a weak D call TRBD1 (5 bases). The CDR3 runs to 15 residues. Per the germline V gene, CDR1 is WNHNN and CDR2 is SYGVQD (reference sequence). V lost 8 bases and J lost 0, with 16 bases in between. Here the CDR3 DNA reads TGCGCCAGCGGCCCCCACAGAGGGGCTAACTATGGCTACACCTTC. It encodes CASGPHRGANYGYTF.

The CDR3 loop reads CASSKLGTGGVNTEAFF. CDR3 DNA: TGTGCCAGCTCCAAGCTAGGGACGGGGGGAGTGAACACTGAAGCTTTCTTT. V is TRBV7-8 and J is TRBJ1-1; the D gene is possibly TRBD1 (5 bases). In germline, CDR1 is SGHVS, CDR2 FQNEAQ. CDR3 size: 17 residues. Trimming took off 8 bases at V and 0 bases at J, with 22 bases between the two ends.

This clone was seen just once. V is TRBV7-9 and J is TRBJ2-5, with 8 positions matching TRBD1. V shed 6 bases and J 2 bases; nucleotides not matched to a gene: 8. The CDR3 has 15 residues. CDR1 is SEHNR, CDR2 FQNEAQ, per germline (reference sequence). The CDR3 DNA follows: TGTGCCAGCAGACCCACAGGGGGTCTTCAAGAGACCCAGTACTTC. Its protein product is CASRPTGGLQETQYF.

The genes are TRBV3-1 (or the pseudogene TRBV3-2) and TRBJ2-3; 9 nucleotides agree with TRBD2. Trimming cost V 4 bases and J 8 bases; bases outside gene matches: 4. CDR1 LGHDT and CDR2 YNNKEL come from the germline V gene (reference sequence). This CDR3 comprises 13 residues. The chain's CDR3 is CASSRTSVGTQYF. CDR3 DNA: TGTGCCAGCAGCCGGACTAGCGTCGGTACGCAGTATTTT.

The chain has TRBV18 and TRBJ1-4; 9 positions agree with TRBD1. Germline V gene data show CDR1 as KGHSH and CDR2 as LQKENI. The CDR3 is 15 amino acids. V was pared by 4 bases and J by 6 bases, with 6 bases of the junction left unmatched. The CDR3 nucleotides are TGTGCCAGCTCACTCATACAGGGGGCTGATGAAAAACTGTTTTTT. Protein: CASSLIQGADEKLFF.

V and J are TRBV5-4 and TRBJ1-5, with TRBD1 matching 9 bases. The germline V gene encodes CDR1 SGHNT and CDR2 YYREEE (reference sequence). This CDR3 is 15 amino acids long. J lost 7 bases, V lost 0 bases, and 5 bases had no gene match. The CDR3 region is CASSLGTGVGQPQHF. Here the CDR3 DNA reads TGTGCCAGCAGCTTGGGGACAGGGGTTGGCCAGCCCCAGCATTTT.

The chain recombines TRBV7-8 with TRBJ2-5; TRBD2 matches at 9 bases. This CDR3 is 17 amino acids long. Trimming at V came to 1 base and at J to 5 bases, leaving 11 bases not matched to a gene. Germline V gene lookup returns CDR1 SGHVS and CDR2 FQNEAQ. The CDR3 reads CASSLVRSGGPRETQYF. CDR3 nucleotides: TGTGCCAGCAGCTTAGTTAGGAGCGGGGGGCCGAGGGAGACCCAGTACTTC.

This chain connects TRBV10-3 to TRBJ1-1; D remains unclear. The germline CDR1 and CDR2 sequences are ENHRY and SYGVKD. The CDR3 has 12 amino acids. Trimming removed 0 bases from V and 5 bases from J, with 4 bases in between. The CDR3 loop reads CAISESGTEAFF. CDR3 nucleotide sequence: TGTGCCATCAGTGAGTCGGGGACTGAAGCTTTCTTT.